These 18 T cell receptor beta chains were sequenced from one sample in a study of OX40 agonist ivuxolimab in advanced cancers. Measured with immunoSEQ multiplex PCR; TCRdb has only the in-frame clones, and not every one. Of about 62,000 clones in the sample, more than 65% are singletons; the top ten hold approximately 10%. The sequenced sample was CD4+ or CD8+ T cells sorted from blood, obtained in a trial of the OX40 agonist ivuxolimab. The receptor set was obtained from an adult with an advanced solid tumor such as melanoma, head and neck, liver or kidney cancer.

The chain is built from TRBV7-6 and TRBJ2-2, with D possibly matching TRBD2 (6 bases). This CDR3 is built from 17 residues. The germline V gene encodes CDR1 SGHVS and CDR2 FNYEAQ. Trimming shortened V by 0 bases and J by 1 base, and 12 bases separated the two germline ends. The CDR3 DNA reads as TGTGCCAGCAGCTTAGCGGAGGGGATGATGAACACCGGGGAGCTGTTTTTT. Amino acids: CASSLAEGMMNTGELFF.

The chain has TRBV9 and TRBJ2-5; D unclear. This CDR3 has 16 residues. From germline, CDR1 is SGDLS and CDR2 YYNGEE. V was cut by 4 bases and J by 1 base, with 17 bases left in between. CDR3 bases: TGTGCCAGCAGCCCCCGCGGAGATAAGGGCCAAGAGACCCAGTACTTC. This codes for CASSPRGDKGQETQYF.

The chain recombines TRBV28 with TRBJ2-7; D is possibly TRBD2 (6 bases). Trimming stripped 6 bases from V and 6 bases from J, with 15 bases between. Germline lookup yields CDR1 MDHEN and CDR2 SYDVKM. The CDR3 is 13 residues long. CDR3 protein: CASRAGLSGEQYF. The CDR3 DNA follows: TGTGCCAGCAGGGCGGGACTGAGTGGCGAGCAGTACTTC.

The V and J genes are TRBV5-1 and TRBJ1-6; TRBD1 matches at 9 bases. CDR3 length: 13 residues. Looked up from germline, CDR1 is SGHRS and CDR2 is YFSETQ. V lost 7 bases, J lost 8 bases, and 4 bases stayed unmatched. CDR3 DNA: TGCGCCAGCGCGACAGGGGGAGATTCACCCCTCCACTTT. This translates into CASATGGDSPLHF. Full variable domain (missing parts from reference TRBV5-1 and TRBJ1-6): KAGVTQTPRYLIKTRGQQVTLSCSPISGHRSVSWYQQTPGQGLQFLFEYFSETQRNKGNFPGRFSGRQFSNSRSEMNVSTLELGDSALYLCASATGGDSPLHFGNGTRLTVT.

The V and J genes are TRBV6-5 and TRBJ1-2; D may be TRBD1 (6 bases). The CDR3 consists of 12 residues. Trimming left V 9 bases short and J 3 bases short, with 11 bases between. The germline V gene has CDR1 MNHEY and CDR2 SVGAGI. The CDR3 spells CASGDTYYGYTF. The DNA for the CDR3 is TGTGCCAGTGGGGACACTTACTATGGCTACACCTTC.

For the CDR3, the DNA is TGTGCCAGCAGCGTAGCGGGAGTTGCCGCAGATACGCAGTATTTT. Translated, it gives CASSVAGVAADTQYF. The chain has TRBV9 and TRBJ2-3, with a possible D match to TRBD2 (6 bases). Germline CDR1 SGDLS, CDR2 YYNGEE. The CDR3 has 15 amino acids. Trimming shortened V by 0 bases and J by 4 bases, and 12 bases separated the two germline ends.

The CDR3 coding sequence is TGTGCCAGCATCCTCTTAGGGGGCAGTACCACAGATACGCAGTATTTT. Encoded protein: CASILLGGSTTDTQYF. V gene TRBV7-2 combines with J gene TRBJ2-3; 7 bases agree with TRBD1. CDR1 and CDR2 from the germline V gene are SGHTA and FQGNSA. Losses at the gene ends were 7 bases for V and 2 bases for J; bases not matched to a gene: 12. This CDR3 spans 16 amino acids.

The chain combines TRBV7-9 with TRBJ2-5; no definite D call. The J call is uncertain, as TRBJ2-7 better fits the DNA end. Germline assignment: CDR1 SEHNR and CDR2 FQNEAQ (reference sequence). The CDR3 is 13 amino acids. In DNA form, the CDR3 reads TGTGCCAGCAGAGAGGACCGGACCTACGAGCAGTACTTC. It yields the protein CASREDRTYEQYF.

The V and J genes are TRBV13 and TRBJ2-7; 12 bases fit TRBD2. The V gene end was trimmed by 5 bases and the J gene end by 6 bases; junction bases not matched to a gene: 5. The CDR3 spans 14 residues. The germline V gene encodes CDR1 PRHDT and CDR2 FYEKMQ (reference sequence). CDR3 sequence: CASSPLAGGAEQYF. DNA of the CDR3: TGTGCCAGCAGCCCGCTAGCGGGAGGGGCCGAGCAGTACTTC.

The chain combines TRBV19 with TRBJ2-7; D gene uncertain. Trimming removed 1 base from V and 0 bases from J, with 4 bases in between. This CDR3 has 13 amino acids. CDR1 is LNHDA, CDR2 SQIVND, per germline (reference sequence). The CDR3 DNA sequence: TGTGCCAGTAGTATAGGATTCTCCTACGAGCAGTACTTC. This codes for CASSIGFSYEQYF.

V and J are TRBV18 and TRBJ2-5, with D unclear. V shed 1 base and J shed 5 bases, with 5 bases lying between them. Per the germline V gene, CDR1 is KGHSH and CDR2 is LQKENI. This CDR3 has 12 residues. The CDR3 loop is CASSPQRETQYF. CDR3 DNA: TGTGCCAGCTCACCACAAAGGGAGACCCAGTACTTC.

The chain couples TRBV4-2 to TRBJ2-3, with D perhaps being TRBD1 or TRBD2 (5 bases each). V dropped 3 bases and J dropped 2 bases, with 15 bases sitting between them. The CDR3 loop spans 16 amino acids. The germline gives CDR1 LGHNA, CDR2 YNFKEQ. CDR3 protein: CASSHPQAGYTDTQYF. The DNA of the CDR3 is TGTGCCAGCAGCCACCCACAGGCGGGTTACACAGATACGCAGTATTTT.

V usage is TRBV5-1 and J usage is TRBJ2-5, with TRBD2 matching over 7 bases. V was clipped by 1 base and J by 3 bases; unmatched bases: 9. The CDR3 runs 16 residues. Germline V gives CDR1 SGHRS, CDR2 YFSETQ. CDR3 sequence: CASSLKPGLTKETQYF. CDR3 DNA: TGCGCCAGCAGCTTGAAACCGGGACTAACAAAAGAGACCCAGTACTTC.

The chain carries TRBV11-2 and TRBJ2-1; maybe TRBD2 (5 bases). CDR1 and CDR2 (germline): SGHAT, FQNNGV. The CDR3 sequence is 15 residues long. Trimming removed 1 base at V and 3 bases at J, with 10 bases between. The CDR3 loop reads CASSLASGVYNEQFF. CDR3 bases: TGTGCCAGCAGCTTAGCGAGCGGAGTCTACAATGAGCAGTTCTTC.

This clone was recorded only once. The chain employs TRBV18 and TRBJ1-1, with 8 bases identical to TRBD1. From germline, CDR1 is KGHSH and CDR2 LQKENI. V gave up 8 bases and J gave up 5 bases; unmatched junction bases: 10. There are 14 residues in the CDR3. The CDR3 nucleotides read TGTGCCAGCACGAGACAGGGGATGTCGACTGAAGCTTTCTTT. The encoded protein is CASTRQGMSTEAFF.

J is TRBJ1-2 and V is TRBV10-3; D is undetermined. The CDR3 covers 15 residues. V lost 2 bases and J 6 bases, leaving 16 bases between the germline ends. Germline V gene lookup returns CDR1 ENHRY and CDR2 SYGVKD. CDR3 loop: CAISEILSGSDGYTF. DNA of the CDR3: TGTGCCATCAGTGAGATACTTTCGGGGTCGGATGGCTACACCTTC.

The V gene is TRBV7-3, the J gene TRBJ1-2; D is uncertain. The V gene lost 2 bases and the J gene lost 8 bases, with 24 bases spanning the gap. This CDR3 spans 17 amino acids. Germline lookup yields CDR1 SGHTA and CDR2 FQGTGA. CDR3 nucleotides: TGTGCCAGCAGCTTATTTCGGACCGTTTCGCACCTGGGGGGCTACACCTTC. This gives the protein CASSLFRTVSHLGGYTF. Full variable domain (rest looked up from reference TRBV7-3 and TRBJ1-2): GAGVSQTPSNKVTEKGKYVELRCDPISGHTALYWYRQSLGQGPEFLIYFQGTGAADDSGLPNDRFFAVRPEGSVSTLKIQRTERGDSAVYLCASSLFRTVSHLGGYTFGSGTRLTVV.

V and J are TRBV15 and TRBJ2-5; D ambiguous. Germline values: CDR1 LNHNV, CDR2 YYDKDF (reference sequence). The CDR3 spans 12 residues. V shed 6 bases and J shed 1 base, with 6 bases lying between them. CDR3 region: CATSTVQETQYF. For the CDR3, the DNA is TGTGCCACCAGTACGGTCCAAGAGACCCAGTACTTC.